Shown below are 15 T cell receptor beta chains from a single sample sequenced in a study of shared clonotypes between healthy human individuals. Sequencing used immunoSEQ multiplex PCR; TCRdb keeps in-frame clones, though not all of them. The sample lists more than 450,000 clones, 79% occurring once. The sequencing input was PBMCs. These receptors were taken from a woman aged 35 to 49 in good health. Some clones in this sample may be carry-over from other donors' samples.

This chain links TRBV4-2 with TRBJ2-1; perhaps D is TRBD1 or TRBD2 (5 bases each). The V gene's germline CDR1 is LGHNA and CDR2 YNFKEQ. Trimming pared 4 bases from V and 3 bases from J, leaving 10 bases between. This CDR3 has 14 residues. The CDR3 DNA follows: TGTGCCAGCAGCCCGGGACCCGGCTACAATGAGCAGTTCTTC. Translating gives CASSPGPGYNEQFF.

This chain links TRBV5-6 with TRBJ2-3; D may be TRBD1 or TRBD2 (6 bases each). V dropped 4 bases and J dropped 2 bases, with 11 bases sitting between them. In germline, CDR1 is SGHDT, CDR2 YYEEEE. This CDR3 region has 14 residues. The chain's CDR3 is CASSLAGHTDTQYF. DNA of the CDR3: TGTGCCAGCAGCCTGGCGGGACACACAGATACGCAGTATTTT.

The CDR3 sequence is CASSAGTSGYYNEQFF. The CDR3 DNA is TGTGCCAGCAGCGCAGGGACTAGCGGGTACTACAATGAGCAGTTCTTC. The chain employs TRBV7-3 and TRBJ2-1, with 12 bases that match TRBD2. This CDR3 has 16 residues. J gave up 3 bases and V 5 bases, and 5 bases lay outside the gene matches. Germline V gives CDR1 SGHTA, CDR2 FQGTGA.

In DNA form, the CDR3 reads TGTGCCAGCAGTCCCGGGTTAGGACAGGGAGTCTACGAGCAGTACTTC. Protein: CASSPGLGQGVYEQYF. This sequence joins TRBV5-4 and TRBJ2-5; 8 nucleotides line up with TRBD1. With the DNA end fitting TRBJ2-7 better, the J assignment may be wrong. CDR3 length: 16 amino acids. Germline V gene lookup returns CDR1 SGHNT and CDR2 YYREEE (reference sequence).

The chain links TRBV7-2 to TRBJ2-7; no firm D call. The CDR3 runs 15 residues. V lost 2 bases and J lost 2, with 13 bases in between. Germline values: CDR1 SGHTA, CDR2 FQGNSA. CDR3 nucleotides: TGTGCCAGCAGCTTACTGTGGGATGCCACCTACGAGCAGTACTTC. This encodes CASSLLWDATYEQYF.

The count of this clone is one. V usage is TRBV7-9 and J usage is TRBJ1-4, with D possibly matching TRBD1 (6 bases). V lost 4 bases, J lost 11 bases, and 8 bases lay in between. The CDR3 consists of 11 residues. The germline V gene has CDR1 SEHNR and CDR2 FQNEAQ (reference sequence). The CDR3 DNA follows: TGTGCCAGCAGCTCCGGACAGAAACTGTTTTTT. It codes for CASSSGQKLFF.

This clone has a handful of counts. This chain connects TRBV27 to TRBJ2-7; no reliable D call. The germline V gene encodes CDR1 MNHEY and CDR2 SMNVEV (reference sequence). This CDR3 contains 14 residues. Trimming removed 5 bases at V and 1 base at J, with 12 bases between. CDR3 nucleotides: TGTGCCAGCAGTCTCCATAGTGCATCCTACGAGCAGTACTTC. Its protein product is CASSLHSASYEQYF.

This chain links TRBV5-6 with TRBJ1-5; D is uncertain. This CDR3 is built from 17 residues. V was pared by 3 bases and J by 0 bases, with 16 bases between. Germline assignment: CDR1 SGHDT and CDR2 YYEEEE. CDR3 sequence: CASSSLRGRHSNQPQHF. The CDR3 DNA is TGTGCCAGCAGCTCTCTCCGAGGACGCCATAGCAATCAGCCCCAGCATTTT.

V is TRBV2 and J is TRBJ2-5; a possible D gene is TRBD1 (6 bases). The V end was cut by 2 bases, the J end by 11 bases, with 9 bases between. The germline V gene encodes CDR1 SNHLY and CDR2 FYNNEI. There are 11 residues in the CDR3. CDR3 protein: CASSERTEQYF. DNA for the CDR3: TGTGCCAGCAGTGAACGGACAGAGCAGTACTTC. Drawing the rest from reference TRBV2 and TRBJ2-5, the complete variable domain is EPEVTQTPSHQVTQMGQEVILRCVPISNHLYFYWYRQILGQKVEFLVSFYNNEISEKSEIFDDQFSVERPDGSNFTLKIRSTKLEDSAMYFCASSERTEQYFGPGTRLLVL.

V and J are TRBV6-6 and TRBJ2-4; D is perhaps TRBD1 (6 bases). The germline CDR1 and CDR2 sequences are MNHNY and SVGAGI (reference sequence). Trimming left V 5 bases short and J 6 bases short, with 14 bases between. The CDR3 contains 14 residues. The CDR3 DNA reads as TGTGCCAGCAGTATAGGGGGTGTCGGAAACATTCAGTACTTC. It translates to CASSIGGVGNIQYF.

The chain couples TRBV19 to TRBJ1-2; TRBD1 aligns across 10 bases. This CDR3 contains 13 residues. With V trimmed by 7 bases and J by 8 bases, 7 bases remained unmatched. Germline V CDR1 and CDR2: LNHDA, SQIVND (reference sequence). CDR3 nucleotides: TGTGCCAGTACCCAGACAGGGGGCGGAGGCTACACCTTC. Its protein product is CASTQTGGGGYTF.

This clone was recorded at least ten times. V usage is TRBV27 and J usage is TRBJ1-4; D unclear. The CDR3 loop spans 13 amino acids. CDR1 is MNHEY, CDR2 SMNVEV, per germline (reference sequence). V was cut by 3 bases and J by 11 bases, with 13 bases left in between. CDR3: CASSFGPGKKLFF. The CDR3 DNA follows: TGTGCCAGCAGTTTTGGTCCGGGAAAGAAACTGTTTTTT.

DNA of the CDR3: TGTGCCAGCAGCTCAGACACGTTCAGGCAGCCCCAGCATTTT. Amino acid sequence: CASSSDTFRQPQHF. V gene TRBV6-5 combines with J gene TRBJ1-5; D call uncertain. The CDR3 length is 14 residues. Germline CDR1 is MNHEY and CDR2 is SVGAGI. Between the trimmed V and J ends, which lost 6 bases and 7 bases, there was a span of 16 bases.

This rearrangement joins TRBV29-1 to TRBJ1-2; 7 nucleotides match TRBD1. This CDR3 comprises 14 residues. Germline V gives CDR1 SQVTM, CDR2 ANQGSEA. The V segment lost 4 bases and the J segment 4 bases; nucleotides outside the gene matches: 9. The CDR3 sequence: CSVAFPGQFYGYTF. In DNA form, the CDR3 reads TGCAGCGTTGCCTTCCCGGGACAGTTCTATGGCTACACCTTC.

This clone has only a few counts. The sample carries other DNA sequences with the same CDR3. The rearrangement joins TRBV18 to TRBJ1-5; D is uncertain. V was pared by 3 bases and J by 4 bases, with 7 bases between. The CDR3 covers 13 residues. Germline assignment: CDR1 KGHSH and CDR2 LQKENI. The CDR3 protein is CASSPRGNQPQHF. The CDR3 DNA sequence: TGTGCCAGCTCACCCCGAGGGAATCAGCCCCAGCATTTT.